The TCR beta chain described here comes from a study of CD8 T cells in ankylosing spondylitis. This CDR3 is 13 amino acids long. With 5 bases clipped from V and 12 bases from J, the junction kept 7 bases outside the gene matches. Germline lookup yields CDR1 MNHEY and CDR2 SMNVEV (reference sequence). Turning to this clonotype: Antigen unknown.

TCRdb re-called the 5' RACE reads with MiXCR, one entry per CDR3 protein. The repertoire holds fewer than 400,000 distinct CDR3 sequences, with around 8% as singletons. Study findings and constraints: There was reportedly significant enrichment of clones that were disease-linked in matched ankylosing spondylitis synovial fluid. Typical of ankylosing spondylitis blood, it appeared, was a TCR beta motif of under 10 highly homologous variants.

The source of this sequence is a male donor with ankylosing spondylitis. The sequencing input was blood, either unsorted or a sorted T cell fraction (not recorded which). The V and J genes are TRBV27 and TRBJ2-1; 10 bases are shared with TRBD1. The CDR3 region is CASSEIGQGGQFF. The CDR3 nucleotides read TGTGCCAGCAGTGAAATCGGACAGGGGGGGCAGTTCTTC.